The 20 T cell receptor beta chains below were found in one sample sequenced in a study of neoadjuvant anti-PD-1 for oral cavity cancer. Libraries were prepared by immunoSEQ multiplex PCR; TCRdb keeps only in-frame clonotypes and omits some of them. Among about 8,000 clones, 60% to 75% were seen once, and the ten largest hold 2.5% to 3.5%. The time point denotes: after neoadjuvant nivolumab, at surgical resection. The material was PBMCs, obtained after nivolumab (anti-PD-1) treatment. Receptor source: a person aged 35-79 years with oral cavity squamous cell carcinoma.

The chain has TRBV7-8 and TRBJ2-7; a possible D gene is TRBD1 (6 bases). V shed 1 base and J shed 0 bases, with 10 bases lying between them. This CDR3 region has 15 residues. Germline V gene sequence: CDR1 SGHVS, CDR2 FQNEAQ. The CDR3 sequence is CASSLGGTSSYEQYF. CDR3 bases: TGTGCCAGCAGCTTAGGGGGGACATCCTCCTACGAGCAGTACTTC.

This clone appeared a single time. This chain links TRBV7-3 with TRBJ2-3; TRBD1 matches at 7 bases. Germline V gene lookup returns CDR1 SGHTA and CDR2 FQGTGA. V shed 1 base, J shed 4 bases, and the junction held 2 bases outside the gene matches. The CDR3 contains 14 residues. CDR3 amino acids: CASSLRTGSDTQYF. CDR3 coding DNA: TGTGCCAGCAGCTTAAGGACAGGTTCAGATACGCAGTATTTT.

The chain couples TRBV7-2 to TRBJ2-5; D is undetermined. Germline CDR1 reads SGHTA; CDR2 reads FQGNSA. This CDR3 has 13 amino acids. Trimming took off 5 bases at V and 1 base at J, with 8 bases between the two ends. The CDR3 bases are TGTGCCAGCAGCCCCCTGGCCCAAGAGACCCAGTACTTC. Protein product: CASSPLAQETQYF.

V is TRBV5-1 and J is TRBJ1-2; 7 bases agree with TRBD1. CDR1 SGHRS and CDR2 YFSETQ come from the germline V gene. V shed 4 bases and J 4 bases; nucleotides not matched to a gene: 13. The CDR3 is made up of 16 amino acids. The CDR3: CASSPGTETDLYGYTF. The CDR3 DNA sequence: TGCGCCAGCAGCCCCGGGACAGAAACCGACCTCTATGGCTACACCTTC. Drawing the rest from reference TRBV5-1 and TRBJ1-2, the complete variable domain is KAGVTQTPRYLIKTRGQQVTLSCSPISGHRSVSWYQQTPGQGLQFLFEYFSETQRNKGNFPGRFSGRQFSNSRSEMNVSTLELGDSALYLCASSPGTETDLYGYTFGSGTRLTVV.

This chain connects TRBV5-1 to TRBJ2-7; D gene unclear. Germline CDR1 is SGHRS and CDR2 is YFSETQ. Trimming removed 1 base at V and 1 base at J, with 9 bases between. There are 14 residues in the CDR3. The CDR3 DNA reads TGCGCCAGCAGCTTGAGAGAAAGGTCCTACGAGCAGTACTTC. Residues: CASSLRERSYEQYF.

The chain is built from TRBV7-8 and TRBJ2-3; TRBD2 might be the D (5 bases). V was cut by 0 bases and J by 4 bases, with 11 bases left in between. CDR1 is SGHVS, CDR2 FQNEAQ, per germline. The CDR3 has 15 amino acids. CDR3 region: CASSLAPGIADTQYF. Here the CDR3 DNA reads TGTGCCAGCAGCTTAGCCCCGGGGATCGCAGATACGCAGTATTTT.

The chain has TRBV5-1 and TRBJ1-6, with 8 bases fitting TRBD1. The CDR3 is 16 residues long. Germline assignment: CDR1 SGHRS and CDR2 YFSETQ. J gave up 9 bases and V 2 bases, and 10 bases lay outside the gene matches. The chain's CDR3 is CASSFHGQGRSSPLHF. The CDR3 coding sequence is TGCGCCAGCAGCTTCCATGGACAGGGTCGTAGTTCACCCCTCCACTTT.

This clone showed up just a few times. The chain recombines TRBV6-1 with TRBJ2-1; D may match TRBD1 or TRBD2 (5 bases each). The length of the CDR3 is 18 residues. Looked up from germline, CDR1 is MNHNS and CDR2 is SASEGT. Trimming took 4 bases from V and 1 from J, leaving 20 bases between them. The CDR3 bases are TGTGCCAGCAGTGCGGACCGACCCGGGACGGTATCCTACAATGAGCAGTTCTTC. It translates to CASSADRPGTVSYNEQFF.

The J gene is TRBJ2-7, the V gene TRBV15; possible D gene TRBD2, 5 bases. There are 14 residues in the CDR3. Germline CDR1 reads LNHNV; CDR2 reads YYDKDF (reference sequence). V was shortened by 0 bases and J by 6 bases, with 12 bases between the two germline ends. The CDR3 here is CATSRDRRAGEQYF. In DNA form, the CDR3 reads TGTGCCACCAGCAGAGATCGACGGGCGGGCGAGCAGTACTTC.

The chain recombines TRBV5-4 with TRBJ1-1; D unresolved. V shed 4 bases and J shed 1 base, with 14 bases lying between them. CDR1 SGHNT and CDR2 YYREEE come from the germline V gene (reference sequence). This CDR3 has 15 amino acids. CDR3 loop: CASSAYQVTNTEAFF. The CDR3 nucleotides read TGTGCCAGCAGCGCATATCAGGTTACGAACACTGAAGCTTTCTTT. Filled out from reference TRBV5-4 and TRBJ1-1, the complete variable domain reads ETGVTQSPTHLIKTRGQQVTLRCSSQSGHNTVSWYQQALGQGPQFIFQYYREEENGRGNFPPRFSGLQFPNYSSELNVNALELDDSALYLCASSAYQVTNTEAFFGQGTRLTVV.

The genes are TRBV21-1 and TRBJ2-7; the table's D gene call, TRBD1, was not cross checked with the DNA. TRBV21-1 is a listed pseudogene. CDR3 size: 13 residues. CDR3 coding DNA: TGTGCCAGACTCGGGACAGAGTCCTACGAGCAGTACTTC. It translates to CARLGTESYEQYF.

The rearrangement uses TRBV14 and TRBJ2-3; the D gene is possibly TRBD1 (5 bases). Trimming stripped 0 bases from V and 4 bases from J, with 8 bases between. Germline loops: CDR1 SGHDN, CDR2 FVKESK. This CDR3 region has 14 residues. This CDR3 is CASSQDTGSDTQYF. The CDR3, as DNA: TGTGCCAGCAGCCAAGATACAGGATCAGATACGCAGTATTTT.

Written as DNA, the CDR3 is TGTGCCAGTAGTACAGGGTTGACTGAAGCTTTCTTT. Translated, it gives CASSTGLTEAFF. V usage is TRBV19 and J usage is TRBJ1-1; D is possibly TRBD1 (5 bases). The V end was cut by 4 bases, the J end by 5 bases, with 8 bases between. Germline CDR1 is LNHDA and CDR2 is SQIVND (reference sequence). The CDR3 sequence is 12 residues long.

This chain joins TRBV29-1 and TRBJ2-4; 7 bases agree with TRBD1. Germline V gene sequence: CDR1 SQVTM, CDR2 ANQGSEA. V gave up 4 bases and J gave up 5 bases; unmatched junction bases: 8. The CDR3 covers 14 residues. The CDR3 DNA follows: TGCAGCGTTGCCGACAGGGTAATCCAAAACATTCAGTACTTC. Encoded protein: CSVADRVIQNIQYF.

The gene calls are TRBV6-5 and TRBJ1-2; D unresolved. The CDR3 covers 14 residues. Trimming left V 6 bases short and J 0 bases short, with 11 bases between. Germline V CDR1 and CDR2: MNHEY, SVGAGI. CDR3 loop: CASSFKAANYGYTF. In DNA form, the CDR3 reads TGTGCCAGCAGCTTTAAAGCAGCTAACTATGGCTACACCTTC.

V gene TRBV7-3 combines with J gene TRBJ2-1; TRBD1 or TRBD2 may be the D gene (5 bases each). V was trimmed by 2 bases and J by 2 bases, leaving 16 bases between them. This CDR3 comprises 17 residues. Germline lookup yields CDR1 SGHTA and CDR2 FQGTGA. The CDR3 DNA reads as TGTGCCAGCAGCTTAGCACGGGGCATTCCAACCTACAATGAGCAGTTCTTC. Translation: CASSLARGIPTYNEQFF.

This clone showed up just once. CDR3 loop: CASRGSGTQYF. CDR3 bases: TGTGCCAGCAGAGGGAGCGGGACCCAGTACTTC. The V and J genes are TRBV6-1 and TRBJ2-5; weak D call: TRBD2 (5 bases). V dropped 6 bases and J dropped 7 bases, with 9 bases sitting between them. The CDR3 totals 11 residues. In germline, CDR1 is MNHNS, CDR2 SASEGT.

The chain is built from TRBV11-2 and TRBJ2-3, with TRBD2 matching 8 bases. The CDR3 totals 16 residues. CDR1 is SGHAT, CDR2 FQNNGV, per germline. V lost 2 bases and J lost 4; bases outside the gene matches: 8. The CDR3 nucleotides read TGTGCCAGCAGCTTACCGGGGGCGGGGGGCGCAGATACGCAGTATTTT. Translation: CASSLPGAGGADTQYF. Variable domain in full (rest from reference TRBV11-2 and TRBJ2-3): EAGVAQSPRYKIIEKRQSVAFWCNPISGHATLYWYQQILGQGPKLLIQFQNNGVVDDSQLPKDRFSAERLKGVDSTLKIQPAKLEDSAVYLCASSLPGAGGADTQYFGPGTRLTVL.

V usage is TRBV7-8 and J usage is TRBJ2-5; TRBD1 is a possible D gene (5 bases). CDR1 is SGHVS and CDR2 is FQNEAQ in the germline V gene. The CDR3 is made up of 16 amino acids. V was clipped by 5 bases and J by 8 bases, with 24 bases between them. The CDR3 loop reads CASSQPKGPPRPTQYF. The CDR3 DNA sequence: TGTGCCAGCAGCCAACCTAAGGGGCCTCCACGTCCTACCCAGTACTTC.

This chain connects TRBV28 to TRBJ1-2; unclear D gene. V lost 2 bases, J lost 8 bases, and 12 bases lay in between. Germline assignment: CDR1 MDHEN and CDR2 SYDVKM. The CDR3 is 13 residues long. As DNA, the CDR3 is TGTGCCAGCAGTTTACGAGGGCTAAAAGGCTACACCTTC. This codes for CASSLRGLKGYTF.